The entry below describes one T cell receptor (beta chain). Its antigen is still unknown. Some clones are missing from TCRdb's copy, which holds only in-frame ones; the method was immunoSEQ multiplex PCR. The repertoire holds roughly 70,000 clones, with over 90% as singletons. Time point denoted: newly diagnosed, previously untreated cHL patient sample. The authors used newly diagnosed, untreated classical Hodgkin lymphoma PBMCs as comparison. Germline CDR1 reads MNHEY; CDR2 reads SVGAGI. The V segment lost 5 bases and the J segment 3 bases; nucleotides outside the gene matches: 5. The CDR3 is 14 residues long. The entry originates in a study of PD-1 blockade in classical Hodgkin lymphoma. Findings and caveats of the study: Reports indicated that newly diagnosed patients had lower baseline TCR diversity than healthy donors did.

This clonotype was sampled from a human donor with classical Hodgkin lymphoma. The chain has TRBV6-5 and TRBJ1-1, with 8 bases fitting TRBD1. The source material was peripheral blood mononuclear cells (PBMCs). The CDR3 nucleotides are TGTGCCAGCAGTGGAGACAGGGGATACACTGAAGCTTTCTTT. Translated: CASSGDRGYTEAFF.